Listed below are T cell receptor beta chains from one sample, sequenced in a study of Ad26.COV2.S vaccination and SARS-CoV-2 variants. Generated by immunoSEQ multiplex PCR, the TCRdb table keeps only in-frame clones and is missing some. The sample holds roughly 450,000 clones, 90% seen once. Sequenced here: peripheral blood, sampled in a trial of Ad26.COV2.S vaccine versus placebo. The receptors were sampled from a person aged 18 to 59 who received the Ad26.COV2.S COVID-19 vaccine or a placebo. The CDR3 runs from the conserved cysteine through the conserved F or W. Fields, in order: clone size, J gene, D gene, V gene, CDR3 DNA, CDR3 protein. A D gene is named only where the DNA matches it firmly. For some rows the clone size is stated as once, few or many, or as a class when expanded; others skip it.

clone_size: -
j_call: TRBJ1-1
d_call: -
v_call: TRBV5-1
cdr3_nt: TGCGCCAGCAGCTTGGGGGGGAACGCCAGGAACACTGAAGCTTTCTTT
cdr3_aa: CASSLGGNARNTEAFF

clone_size: -
j_call: TRBJ2-7
d_call: -
v_call: TRBV7-6
cdr3_nt: TGTGCCAGCAGCTTAGCCCCTAGCTTGGTCGAGCAGTACTTC
cdr3_aa: CASSLAPSLVEQYF

clone_size: -
j_call: TRBJ1-5
d_call: -
v_call: TRBV10-3
cdr3_nt: TGTGCCATCAGTGAGTCCCCCGGCCAGCCCCAGCATTTT
cdr3_aa: CAISESPGQPQHF

clone_size: -
j_call: TRBJ1-1
d_call: -
v_call: TRBV29-1
cdr3_nt: TGCAGCGTTGAGGGTACAGTGAACACTGAAGCTTTCTTT
cdr3_aa: CSVEGTVNTEAFF

clone_size: -
j_call: TRBJ2-2
d_call: -
v_call: TRBV7-9
cdr3_nt: TGTGCCAGCAGCTCGGAGACCTTAACGGACACCGGGGAGCTGTTTTTT
cdr3_aa: CASSSETLTDTGELFF

clone_size: -
j_call: TRBJ2-2
d_call: -
v_call: TRBV6-2/TRBV6-3
cdr3_nt: TGTGCCAGCAGCGACCTGGCGGAGGCGGTCGGGGAGCTGTTTTTT
cdr3_aa: CASSDLAEAVGELFF

clone_size: -
j_call: TRBJ2-7
d_call: -
v_call: TRBV7-9
cdr3_nt: TGTGCCAGCAGCTTAGTCGGGGGGCACCCCTACGAGCAGTACTTC
cdr3_aa: CASSLVGGHPYEQYF

clone_size: -
j_call: TRBJ1-6
d_call: -
v_call: TRBV19
cdr3_nt: TGTGCCAGTAGTATAAACGGACTGAATAATTCACCCCTCCACTTT
cdr3_aa: CASSINGLNNSPLHF

clone_size: -
j_call: TRBJ2-1
d_call: -
v_call: TRBV10-3
cdr3_nt: TGTGCCATCAGTGAGTCTACCCAGGGAAGCTCCTACAATGAGCAGTTCTTC
cdr3_aa: CAISESTQGSSYNEQFF

clone_size: -
j_call: TRBJ2-7
d_call: TRBD1
v_call: TRBV5-1
cdr3_nt: TGCGCCAGCAGCTCCGGGACAGGGGGCTCCTACGAGCAGTACTTC
cdr3_aa: CASSSGTGGSYEQYF

clone_size: -
j_call: TRBJ1-5
d_call: TRBD1
v_call: TRBV19
cdr3_nt: TGTGCCAGTACGGGACAGGGGATTGGCAATCAGCCCCAGCATTTT
cdr3_aa: CASTGQGIGNQPQHF

clone_size: -
j_call: TRBJ1-2
d_call: -
v_call: TRBV4-2
cdr3_nt: TGTGCCAGCAGCACCGAGACAGCTGCTAACTATGGCTACACCTTC
cdr3_aa: CASSTETAANYGYTF

clone_size: -
j_call: TRBJ2-5
d_call: -
v_call: TRBV7-8
cdr3_nt: TGTGCCAGCAGCTTTGGGGGAGAGACCCAGTACTTC
cdr3_aa: CASSFGGETQYF

clone_size: -
j_call: TRBJ2-4
d_call: -
v_call: TRBV4-2
cdr3_nt: TGTGCCAGCAGCCAAGATTTGGGGGTTCTCAAAAACATTCAGTACTTC
cdr3_aa: CASSQDLGVLKNIQYF

clone_size: -
j_call: TRBJ2-5
d_call: -
v_call: TRBV11-1
cdr3_nt: TGTGCCAGCAGCTTAGGGGTAGTGGAGACCCAGTACTTC
cdr3_aa: CASSLGVVETQYF

clone_size: -
j_call: TRBJ1-3
d_call: -
v_call: TRBV9
cdr3_nt: TGTGCCAGCAGCGTAGCTACGGCACACTCTGGAAACACCATATATTTT
cdr3_aa: CASSVATAHSGNTIYF

clone_size: -
j_call: TRBJ1-3
d_call: TRBD1
v_call: TRBV18
cdr3_nt: TGTGCCAGCTCACCACCGATCGGGACAGGGGTCACGGGAAACACCATATATTTT
cdr3_aa: CASSPPIGTGVTGNTIYF

clone_size: -
j_call: TRBJ1-3
d_call: -
v_call: TRBV28
cdr3_nt: TGTGCCAGCAGAAACACCTACTCTGGAAACACCATATATTTT
cdr3_aa: CASRNTYSGNTIYF

clone_size: once
j_call: TRBJ1-1
d_call: -
v_call: TRBV2
cdr3_nt: TGTGCCAGCACCTCGAGGGGGGGCACTGAAGCTTTCTTT
cdr3_aa: CASTSRGGTEAFF

clone_size: -
j_call: TRBJ1-3
d_call: TRBD1
v_call: TRBV6-4
cdr3_nt: TGTGCCAGCAGAGGGACAGGAGGTAACGCTGGAAACACCATATATTTT
cdr3_aa: CASRGTGGNAGNTIYF

clone_size: -
j_call: TRBJ1-6
d_call: -
v_call: TRBV7-9
cdr3_nt: TGTGCCAGCAGCTCGACCCGGGACGGCCCTTGGTCACCCCTCCACTTT
cdr3_aa: CASSSTRDGPWSPLHF

clone_size: -
j_call: TRBJ1-2
d_call: -
v_call: TRBV7-6
cdr3_nt: TGTGCCAGCAGCCCCGACGGAGGCACCTCTTATGGCTACACCTTC
cdr3_aa: CASSPDGGTSYGYTF

clone_size: -
j_call: TRBJ1-5
d_call: -
v_call: TRBV19
cdr3_nt: TGTGCCAGTAGCGGGACGGCAAATCAGCCCCAGCATTTT
cdr3_aa: CASSGTANQPQHF

clone_size: -
j_call: TRBJ2-3
d_call: TRBD2
v_call: TRBV5-4
cdr3_nt: TGTGCCAGCAGCTCACCGGGACTAGCGGGAGTTGACGATACGCAGTATTTT
cdr3_aa: CASSSPGLAGVDDTQYF

clone_size: -
j_call: TRBJ1-2
d_call: -
v_call: TRBV7-9
cdr3_nt: TGTGCCAGCAGCTTAGTGGCTGGAGCCTATGGCTACACCTTC
cdr3_aa: CASSLVAGAYGYTF

clone_size: few
j_call: TRBJ1-5
d_call: -
v_call: TRBV7-2
cdr3_nt: TGTGCCAGCAGCTCCCGTGGGGGCGCGAGCCAGCCCCAGCATTTT
cdr3_aa: CASSSRGGASQPQHF

clone_size: -
j_call: TRBJ2-5
d_call: -
v_call: TRBV5-4
cdr3_nt: TGTGCCAGCAGCCTGCAAGGGGGGACAGAGACCCAGTACTTC
cdr3_aa: CASSLQGGTETQYF

clone_size: -
j_call: TRBJ2-1
d_call: -
v_call: TRBV11-2
cdr3_nt: TGTGCCAGCAGCTTAAGCGCGACGGGTGAGCAGTTCTTC
cdr3_aa: CASSLSATGEQFF

clone_size: once
j_call: TRBJ2-4
d_call: -
v_call: TRBV3-1/TRBV3-2
cdr3_nt: TGTGCCAGCAGCCAGAGCTTGAGGACTCAAGAGATTCTAGCCAAAAACATTCAGTACTTC
cdr3_aa: CASSQSLRTQEILAKNIQYF